Presented here are 4 T cell receptor beta chains from one specimen sequenced in a study of response to subunit inactivated influenza vaccine. TCRdb re-called the RT-PCR reads through MiXCR, storing one row per CDR3 protein. The sample holds hundreds of thousands of distinct CDR3 sequences, around a sixth seen once. The sequences come from PBMCs from blood, collected approximately 13 days after vaccination. The source is a man aged 45-65 years who received an inactivated influenza vaccine.

This clonotype appeared a single time. The junction and the germline gene differ at one end; a read error may be behind it. V usage is TRBV4-3 and J usage is TRBJ2-1; 7 bases line up with TRBD2. In germline, CDR1 is LGHNA, CDR2 YSLEER. The CDR3 runs to 17 residues. The CDR3 bases are TGCGCCTGCAGCCAAGATAGTCCCGGGAGGCCCTACAATGAGCAGTTCTTC. Amino acid sequence: CACSQDSPGRPYNEQFF.

V usage is TRBV7-9 and J usage is TRBJ1-2; 10 nucleotides line up with TRBD1. The CDR3 runs 13 residues. With 4 bases clipped from V and 13 bases from J, the junction kept 9 bases outside the gene matches. The germline V gene encodes CDR1 SEHNR and CDR2 FQNEAQ (reference sequence). The chain's CDR3 is CASSSDRGQGGTF. CDR3 nucleotide sequence: TGTGCCAGCAGCTCCGACAGGGGGCAAGGGGGCACCTTC.

The rearrangement uses TRBV30 and TRBJ2-1, with 8 bases identical to TRBD2. The ends lost 0 bases at V and 7 bases at J; junction bases unmatched: 11. CDR3 length: 16 amino acids. The V gene's germline CDR1 is GTSNPN and CDR2 SVGIG (reference sequence). The CDR3 sequence: CAWSVGGRIGWNEQFF. CDR3 sequence (DNA): TGTGCCTGGAGTGTAGGCGGGAGGATAGGTTGGAATGAGCAGTTCTTC.

This rearrangement joins TRBV19 to TRBJ2-7; D gene ambiguous. The CDR3 sequence is 14 residues long. Between the trimmed V and J ends, which lost 3 bases and 6 bases, there was a span of 15 bases. Germline CDR1 reads LNHDA; CDR2 reads SQIVND (reference sequence). The CDR3 reads CASSIFDGATEQYF. The CDR3 nucleotides read TGTGCCAGTAGTATTTTTGACGGAGCTACCGAGCAGTACTTC. The entire variable domain, with the rest obtained from reference TRBV19 and TRBJ2-7, is as follows: DGGITQSPKYLFRKEGQNVTLSCEQNLNHDAMYWYRQDPGQGLRLIYYSQIVNDFQKGDIAEGYSVSREKKESFPLTVTSAQKNPTAFYLCASSIFDGATEQYFGPGTRLTVT.